This T cell receptor (beta chain) was documented in a study of blood T cells in healthy people across ages. A second PCR, run for roughly 7 to 12 cycles, used a sample-barcoded 5' primer plus a J-beta primer mix. TCRdb passed the 5' RACE reads through MiXCR, listing each CDR3 protein once. The table lists approximately 580,000 distinct CDR3 sequences, nearly 25% of them singletons. The V gene's germline CDR1 is MGHRA and CDR2 YSYEKL. The CDR3 spans 14 residues. With 4 bases removed from V and 1 base from J, the gap between germline ends came to 8 bases. These data were also filed under a second study, of T cells of mothers and their children. As that report states: Samples came from a few healthy Caucasian mothers and their six children.

V and J are TRBV4-1 and TRBJ1-5; D might be TRBD1 (5 bases). This TCR came from a boy between 10 and 17 years old in good health. Material: blood. The CDR3 DNA sequence: TGCGCCAGCAGCCGGGCAGGGAGCAATCAGCCCCAGCATTTT. Translating gives CASSRAGSNQPQHF.